This T cell receptor (beta chain) came from a study of cytomegalovirus exposure and HLA in healthy donors. Study-level points and caveats: Most TCR sequences were rare, but some public TCRs occurred in many donors.

The CDR3 totals 13 residues. CDR1 WSHSY and CDR2 SAAADI come from the germline V gene. V lost 7 bases, J lost 4 bases, and 13 bases lay in between. Regarding this clone: Its target is unknown.

Primers included in the PCR were 60 Vbeta and 13 Jbeta primers. Here immunoSEQ multiplex PCR was the method, and the copy in TCRdb shows in-frame clones only, minus some. The top ten clones hold over 8% of a sample with 150,000 to 200,000 clones, 80% of them seen once. The J gene is TRBJ1-1, the V gene TRBV10-2, with a tentative D call TRBD1 (5 bases). This receptor was obtained from a man between 18 and 35 years old in good health and CMV-seropositive. Material: PBMCs. The CDR3 DNA reads as TGCGCCAGCAACTCCGCCGGGGGCACTGAAGCTTTCTTT. Amino acid sequence: CASNSAGGTEAFF.